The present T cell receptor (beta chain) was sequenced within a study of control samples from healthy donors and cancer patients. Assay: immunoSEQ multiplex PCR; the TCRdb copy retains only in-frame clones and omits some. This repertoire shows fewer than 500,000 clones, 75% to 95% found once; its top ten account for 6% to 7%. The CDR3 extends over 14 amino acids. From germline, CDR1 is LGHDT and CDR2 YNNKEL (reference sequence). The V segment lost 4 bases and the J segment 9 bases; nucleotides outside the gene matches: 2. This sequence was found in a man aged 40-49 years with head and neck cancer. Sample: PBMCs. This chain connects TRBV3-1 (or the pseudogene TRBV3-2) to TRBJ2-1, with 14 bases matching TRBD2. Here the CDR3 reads CASSLGLAGGEQFF. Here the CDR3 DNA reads TGTGCCAGCAGCCTAGGACTAGCGGGAGGTGAGCAGTTCTTC.